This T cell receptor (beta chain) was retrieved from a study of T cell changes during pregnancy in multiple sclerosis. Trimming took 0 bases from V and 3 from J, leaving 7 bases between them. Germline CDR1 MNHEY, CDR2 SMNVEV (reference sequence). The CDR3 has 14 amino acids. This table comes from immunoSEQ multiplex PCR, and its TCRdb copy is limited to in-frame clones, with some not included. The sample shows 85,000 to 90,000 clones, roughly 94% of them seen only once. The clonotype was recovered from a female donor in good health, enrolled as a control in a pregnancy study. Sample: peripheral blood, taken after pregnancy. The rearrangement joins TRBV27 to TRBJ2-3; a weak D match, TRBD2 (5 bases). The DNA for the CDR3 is TGTGCCAGCAGTTTATCGTGGAGGACAGATACGCAGTATTTT. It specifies CASSLSWRTDTQYF.